These T cell receptor beta chains were read from a single sample in a study of graft-versus-host responses after intestinal transplantation. These TCRs' antigens remain unknown. Libraries were prepared by immunoSEQ multiplex PCR; TCRdb keeps only in-frame clonotypes and omits some of them. This table holds over 40,000 clones, roughly 95% found once. This specimen was unstimulated CD8+ T cells sorted from spleen or lymph node cells, taken before transplant. All receptors derive from a human donor who was the organ donor for an intestinal transplant. The CDR3 runs from the conserved cysteine through the conserved F or W. The order of the fields is J gene, D gene, V gene, clone size, CDR3 length, CDR3 DNA, CDR3 protein. The D gene is left open where the match is weak. Clone size is not always given. Where it is, it says once, few, many or a class for expanded clones.

J: TRBJ1-2
D: .
V: TRBV6-1
size: .
length: 15
DNA: TGTGCCAGCAGTGAAGGGGGCGCGGGCGGCTATGGCTACACCTTC
CDR3: CASSEGGAGGYGYTF

J: TRBJ1-1
D: .
V: TRBV27
size: .
length: 13
DNA: TGTGCCAGCAGTTTTCTGGGGGGCACTGAAGCTTTCTTT
CDR3: CASSFLGGTEAFF

J: TRBJ1-2
D: .
V: TRBV7-9
size: .
length: 14
DNA: TGTGCCAGCAGCTTAGGGTCAGAGGGCTATGGCTACACCTTC
CDR3: CASSLGSEGYGYTF

J: TRBJ1-6
D: .
V: TRBV4-1
size: .
length: 17
DNA: TGCGCCAGCAGCCAGGGTCTGTGGAGCTCCTATAATTCACCCCTCCACTTT
CDR3: CASSQGLWSSYNSPLHF

J: TRBJ2-1
D: .
V: TRBV6-5
size: .
length: 12
DNA: TGTGCCAGCAGCCGTAGCCGGGCTGAGCAGTTCTTC
CDR3: CASSRSRAEQFF

J: TRBJ2-7
D: .
V: TRBV4-1
size: .
length: 14
DNA: TGCGCCAGCAGCCAAGGGCGGGAAACCTACGAGCAGTACTTC
CDR3: CASSQGRETYEQYF

J: TRBJ2-5
D: .
V: TRBV7-9
size: once
length: 15
DNA: TGTGCCAGCAGCTCCCGGGACAAGTTTCAAGAGACCCAGTACTTC
CDR3: CASSSRDKFQETQYF

J: TRBJ2-6
D: .
V: TRBV7-3
size: .
length: 17
DNA: TGTGCCAGCAGCTTCCGGGCAGCCAGCTCTGGGGCCAACGTCCTGACTTTC
CDR3: CASSFRAASSGANVLTF

J: TRBJ1-2
D: TRBD1
V: TRBV6-1
size: .
length: 13
DNA: TGTGCCAGCGTCCAGACAGGGGGGTATGGCTACACCTTC
CDR3: CASVQTGGYGYTF

J: TRBJ2-2
D: .
V: TRBV7-6
size: .
length: 16
DNA: TGTGCCAGCAGCTTAGCGGGGATCGGCCGCACCGGGGAGCTGTTTTTT
CDR3: CASSLAGIGRTGELFF

J: TRBJ2-3
D: TRBD2
V: TRBV4-1
size: .
length: 18
DNA: TGCGCCAGCAGCCAAGAGGGCGGGAGTTCCCTAATCACAGATACGCAATATTTT
CDR3: CASSQEGGSSLITDTQYF

J: TRBJ2-1
D: .
V: TRBV7-9
size: .
length: 16
DNA: TGTGCCAGCAGCCAAATTGGCCCCTACGTAGACAATGAGCAGTTCTTC
CDR3: CASSQIGPYVDNEQFF

J: TRBJ1-2
D: TRBD1
V: TRBV6-4
size: .
length: 16
DNA: TGTGCCAGCAGGGCACAGGGGGCAGAGGGGGCCTATGGCTACACCTTC
CDR3: CASRAQGAEGAYGYTF

J: TRBJ2-1
D: TRBD1
V: TRBV7-9
size: .
length: 15
DNA: TGTGCCAGCAGCATCGGGACAGGGGGCGGGGATGAGCAGTTCTTC
CDR3: CASSIGTGGGDEQFF